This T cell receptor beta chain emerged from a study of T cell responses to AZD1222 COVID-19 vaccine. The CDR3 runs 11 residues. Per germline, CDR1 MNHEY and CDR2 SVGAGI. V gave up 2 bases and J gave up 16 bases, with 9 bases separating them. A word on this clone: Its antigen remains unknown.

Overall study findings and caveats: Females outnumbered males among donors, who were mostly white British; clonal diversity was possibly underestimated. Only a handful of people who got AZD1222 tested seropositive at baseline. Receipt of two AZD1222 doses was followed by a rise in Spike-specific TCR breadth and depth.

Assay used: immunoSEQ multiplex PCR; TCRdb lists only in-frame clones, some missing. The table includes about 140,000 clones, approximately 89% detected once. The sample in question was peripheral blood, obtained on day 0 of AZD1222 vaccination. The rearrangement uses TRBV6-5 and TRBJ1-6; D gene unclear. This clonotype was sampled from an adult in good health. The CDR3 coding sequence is TGTGCCAGCAGTTACATCTCGGTTCTCCACTTT. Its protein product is CASSYISVLHF.